These 5 T cell receptor beta chains originate from one sample sequenced in a study of T cell responses to AZD1222 COVID-19 vaccine. Assay used: immunoSEQ multiplex PCR; TCRdb lists only in-frame clones, some missing. The sample includes about 120,000 clones, approximately 88% of them seen just once. Source: peripheral blood, taken on day 0 of AZD1222 vaccination. These receptors were obtained from an adult in good health.

The chain is built from TRBV12-3 or TRBV12-4 and TRBJ1-2; D ambiguous. The CDR3 loop spans 13 amino acids. The V end was cut by 6 bases, the J end by 5 bases, with 13 bases between. The CDR3 here is CASRMAVGYGYTF. CDR3 DNA sequence: TGTGCCAGCAGGATGGCGGTGGGGTATGGCTACACCTTC.

The chain combines TRBV27 with TRBJ1-2; perhaps TRBD1 as D (6 bases). Germline V gene data show CDR1 as MNHEY and CDR2 as SMNVEV (reference sequence). The CDR3 length is 13 residues. V lost 4 bases and J 9 bases, leaving 15 bases between the germline ends. This CDR3 reads CASSSTYRARYTF. DNA of the CDR3: TGTGCCAGCAGTTCAACCTACAGGGCGCGCTACACCTTC.

The chain carries TRBV27 and TRBJ2-7, with D unclear. CDR3 length: 14 residues. V shed 2 bases and J shed 6 bases, with 14 bases lying between them. CDR1 is MNHEY and CDR2 is SMNVEV in the germline V gene (reference sequence). The CDR3 DNA reads as TGTGCCAGCAGTTTAGGAGTCTCTACCGTCGAGCAGTACTTC. The encoded protein is CASSLGVSTVEQYF.

V and J are TRBV7-8 and TRBJ2-3, with 16 positions matching TRBD2. The length of the CDR3 is 18 residues. V shed 1 base, J shed 6 bases, and the junction held 7 bases outside the gene matches. The germline CDR1 and CDR2 sequences are SGHVS and FQNEAQ. For the CDR3, the DNA is TGTGCCAGCAGCTTAGTGGGACTAGCGGGGGGGCCAAGGGATACGCAGTATTTT. It yields the protein CASSLVGLAGGPRDTQYF.

The CDR3 spells CASSQEAEQDNSPLHF. In DNA, the CDR3 is TGCGCCAGCAGCCAAGAGGCAGAACAAGATAATTCACCCCTCCACTTT. The chain links TRBV4-3 to TRBJ1-6; D uncertain. The ends were cut back, 0 bases at V and 5 bases at J, with 11 bases in the middle. The CDR3 covers 16 residues. Germline lookup yields CDR1 LGHNA and CDR2 YSLEER.